One and the same sample provided the 14 T cell receptor beta chains below, sequenced in a study of cytomegalovirus exposure and HLA in healthy donors. A multiplex PCR was run with 60 Vbeta primers and 13 Jbeta primers. The data were produced by immunoSEQ multiplex PCR, yet TCRdb's version contains in-frame clones alone and is incomplete. The sample records some 160,000 clones, 60% to 80% being singletons. The specimen was PBMCs. These receptors came from a man between 60 and 75 years old in good health and CMV-seronegative.

Comments on this clone: Other DNA variants within this sample encode the same CDR3. The chain combines TRBV7-6 with TRBJ1-5, with a possible D match to TRBD1 (6 bases). The CDR3 totals 13 residues. Germline loops: CDR1 SGHVS, CDR2 FNYEAQ. Trimming took off 5 bases at V and 5 bases at J, with 10 bases between the two ends. CDR3 loop: CASSPRQDQPQHF. The CDR3 DNA follows: TGTGCCAGCAGCCCCCGACAGGATCAGCCCCAGCATTTT.

Concerning this clone: The junction differs from germline at one of its ends, possibly a read error. The chain is built from TRBV7-8 and TRBJ1-1; 8 positions agree with TRBD1. CDR3 size: 15 residues. Germline-derived CDR1 and CDR2 are SGHVS and FQNEAQ. CDR3 in amino acids: CASRLAGTGGTEAFF. CDR3 in DNA: TGTGCCAGCAGATTAGCCGGGACAGGAGGCACTGAAGCTTTCTTT.

This clone came up a few times. The rearrangement links TRBV29-1 to TRBJ2-1; 10 bases match TRBD2. The CDR3 runs 16 residues. J lost 4 bases, V lost 2 bases, and 8 bases had no gene match. Germline V gene sequence: CDR1 SQVTM, CDR2 ANQGSEA. The CDR3 spells CSVERASGGYYNEQFF. The CDR3 DNA reads TGCAGCGTTGAAAGGGCTAGCGGGGGCTATTACAATGAGCAGTTCTTC.

This clone turned up a few times. The J gene is TRBJ2-1, the V gene TRBV7-9; D remains unclear. The CDR3 has 14 amino acids. Trimming pared 3 bases from V and 10 bases from J, leaving 16 bases between. The germline CDR1 and CDR2 sequences are SEHNR and FQNEAQ (reference sequence). The CDR3 coding sequence is TGTGCCAGCAGCTTGATGCGGAGAGAGAGGGAGCAGTTCTTC. Its protein product is CASSLMRREREQFF.

The V and J genes are TRBV28 and TRBJ2-1; 10 positions match TRBD1. V lost 8 bases, J lost 4 bases, and 11 bases stayed unmatched. The CDR3 totals 16 residues. Germline V gives CDR1 MDHEN, CDR2 SYDVKM. CDR3 amino acids: CASEPIWTGGYNEQFF. CDR3 DNA sequence: TGTGCCAGCGAACCCATATGGACAGGGGGTTACAATGAGCAGTTCTTC.

The chain combines TRBV2 with TRBJ1-5, with unresolved D. CDR1 is SNHLY, CDR2 FYNNEI, per germline. V dropped 6 bases and J dropped 5 bases, with 8 bases sitting between them. This CDR3 is built from 12 residues. The CDR3: CASRTGDQPQHF. The DNA for the CDR3 is TGTGCCAGCAGGACGGGAGATCAGCCCCAGCATTTT.

The chain is built from TRBV29-1 and TRBJ2-5; 9 bases line up with TRBD1. There are 13 residues in the CDR3. CDR1 and CDR2 from the germline V gene are SQVTM and ANQGSEA. V lost 2 bases to trimming and J lost 4 bases; unmatched junction nucleotides: 2. The CDR3 DNA is TGCAGCGTTGAAAAGGGACAGGGAGAGACCCAGTACTTC. This gives the protein CSVEKGQGETQYF.

V gene TRBV19 combines with J gene TRBJ2-2; 10 positions agree with TRBD1. This CDR3 is 16 amino acids long. Trimming took 6 bases from V and 6 from J; bases not matched to a gene: 10. Germline V gives CDR1 LNHDA, CDR2 SQIVND (reference sequence). The CDR3 DNA reads TGTGCCAGTAGAGGGGGTTGGGACAGGGGAGCCGGGGAGCTGTTTTTT. This translates into CASRGGWDRGAGELFF. Supplemented by reference TRBV19 and TRBJ2-2, the full variable domain reads DGGITQSPKYLFRKEGQNVTLSCEQNLNHDAMYWYRQDPGQGLRLIYYSQIVNDFQKGDIAEGYSVSREKKESFPLTVTSAQKNPTAFYLCASRGGWDRGAGELFFGEGSRLTVL.

As regards this clone: One end of the junction varies from germline; a read error may be responsible. This sequence joins TRBV4-2 and TRBJ2-5; D is perhaps TRBD2 (7 bases). This CDR3 contains 15 residues. CDR1 is LGHNA, CDR2 YNFKEQ, per germline. The CDR3 DNA reads TGTGTCAGCAGCCAACCAGGGGCGGGGGAAGAGACCCAGTACTTC. Translated, it gives CVSSQPGAGEETQYF.

This clone has just a few counts. The chain is built from TRBV6-1 and TRBJ2-7; D perhaps matches TRBD1 (5 bases). CDR1 MNHNS and CDR2 SASEGT come from the germline V gene. V lost 2 bases, J lost 4 bases, and 9 bases lay in between. There are 13 residues in the CDR3. The CDR3 sequence is CASSETGPYEQYF. The CDR3 nucleotides read TGTGCCAGCAGTGAAACAGGCCCGTACGAGCAGTACTTC.

The chain is built from TRBV7-9 and TRBJ2-1; TRBD2 matches at 13 bases. Trimming cost V 1 base and J 1 base; bases outside gene matches: 7. Germline V lookup: CDR1 SEHNR, CDR2 FQNEAQ (reference sequence). This CDR3 region has 19 residues. The CDR3 DNA sequence: TGTGCCAGCAGCTTAGGGGGGGGACTAGCGGGGCCGTCCTACAATGAGCAGTTCTTC. It is translated as CASSLGGGLAGPSYNEQFF.

This rearrangement joins TRBV21-1 to TRBJ1-1. TRBV21-1 is classified as a pseudogene. The length of the CDR3 is 17 residues. The CDR3 loop reads CASSTFRHSRYGTEAFF. The CDR3 DNA reads as TGTGCCAGCAGCACCTTTCGGCATAGCCGTTACGGCACTGAAGCTTTCTTT.

The chain carries TRBV7-8 and TRBJ2-7, with a weak D call TRBD1 (6 bases). V was cut by 5 bases and J by 3 bases, with 14 bases left in between. In germline, CDR1 is SGHVS, CDR2 FQNEAQ. This CDR3 is 14 amino acids long. The CDR3 reads CASSPRTVLYEQYF. The CDR3 DNA reads as TGTGCCAGCAGCCCACGGACAGTACTCTACGAGCAGTACTTC.

The genes are TRBV5-8 and TRBJ2-7; 9 nucleotides align to TRBD1. The CDR3 sequence is 16 residues long. J was trimmed by 2 bases and V by 5 bases; bases with no gene match: 11. Per the germline V gene, CDR1 is SGHTS and CDR2 is YDEGEE. CDR3 amino acids: CASSSKRGQGTYEQYF. CDR3 DNA: TGTGCCAGCAGTTCTAAACGGGGACAGGGTACCTACGAGCAGTACTTC.